Listed here are 32 T cell receptor beta chains from one sample, sequenced in a study of T cell repertoires in cytomegalovirus infection. Using its own MiXCR run on the reads, TCRdb lists one record per CDR3 protein. The table has about 310,000 distinct CDR3 sequences, 9.6% seen once; the top ten hold 2% to 3%. Sequencing was carried out using PBMCs. The receptors were sampled from a human donor in good health (CMV status not recorded). Some clones in this sample may be carry-over from other donors' samples.

This clonotype was seen ten or more times. V gene TRBV7-9 combines with J gene TRBJ2-5; D is undetermined. Per germline, CDR1 SEHNR and CDR2 FQNEAQ (reference sequence). The CDR3 contains 17 residues. V lost 5 bases and J 1 base, leaving 20 bases between the germline ends. The CDR3 spells CASSIRTQAIFQETQYF. CDR3 coding DNA: TGTGCCAGCAGCATCCGCACGCAGGCGATATTCCAAGAGACCCAGTACTTC.

This clonotype came up many times. The chain links TRBV6-2 or TRBV6-3 to TRBJ1-6; D is uncertain. The CDR3 runs to 12 residues. CDR1 and CDR2 (germline): MNHEY, SVGEGT. Deletions cut 2 bases from V and 7 bases from J, with 3 bases between. In DNA, the CDR3 is TGTGCCAGCAGTTACGAGAATTCACCCCTCCACTTT. Amino acid sequence: CASSYENSPLHF.

This clonotype was seen at least ten times. The chain combines TRBV19 with TRBJ1-2, with a possible D match to TRBD1 (6 bases). The V end was cut by 1 base, the J end by 5 bases, with 14 bases between. The germline CDR1 and CDR2 sequences are LNHDA and SQIVND (reference sequence). The CDR3 covers 15 residues. CDR3 DNA sequence: TGTGCCAGTAGTATAGGGCAGGGGATTCGGTATGGCTACACCTTC. Translation gives CASSIGQGIRYGYTF.

This clonotype was recorded many times. The rearrangement uses TRBV20-1 and TRBJ2-1; D is possibly TRBD2 (6 bases). CDR1 is DFQATT and CDR2 is SNEGSKA in the germline V gene (reference sequence). V was clipped by 5 bases and J by 4 bases, with 15 bases between them. The CDR3 is 14 amino acids. The CDR3 DNA reads TGCAGTGCTGGGGGGAGCGGGCAATACAATGAGCAGTTCTTC. Translation gives CSAGGSGQYNEQFF.

In this sample, this clonotype turned up many times. V and J are TRBV2 and TRBJ2-5; maybe TRBD1 (6 bases). The germline V and J ends were trimmed by 5 bases and 4 bases, with 26 bases remaining between them. Germline values: CDR1 SNHLY, CDR2 FYNNEI. The CDR3 has 18 residues. The CDR3 bases are TGTGCCAGCAGTAACGCGCCCGGGACACCAAGGCAGGGAGAGACCCAGTACTTC. This encodes CASSNAPGTPRQGETQYF.

This clonotype has at least ten counts. This chain connects TRBV7-2 to TRBJ2-2; 8 bases fit TRBD2. Per the germline V gene, CDR1 is SGHTA and CDR2 is FQGNSA. V was pared by 6 bases and J by 4 bases, with 7 bases of the junction left unmatched. The CDR3 is 15 amino acids. The CDR3 is CASSLGGGRTGELFF. DNA for the CDR3: TGTGCCAGCAGTCTCGGGGGGGGTCGCACCGGGGAGCTGTTTTTT.

CDR3 amino acids: CASSEASYTQYF. The CDR3 DNA sequence: TGTGCCAGCAGTGAAGCCTCGTATACGCAGTATTTT. The rearrangement uses TRBV2 and TRBJ2-3; D not certain. The germline CDR1 and CDR2 sequences are SNHLY and FYNNEI. V lost 0 bases and J lost 7, with 5 bases in between. The CDR3 totals 12 residues.

This sequence joins TRBV5-4 and TRBJ1-3; D is possibly TRBD1 (6 bases). Trimming pared 4 bases from V and 10 bases from J, leaving 24 bases between. The germline V gene has CDR1 SGHNT and CDR2 YYREEE (reference sequence). The CDR3 totals 16 residues. The CDR3: CASSPPPDRQGRTIYF. CDR3 nucleotide sequence: TGTGCCAGCAGCCCGCCCCCAGACAGGCAGGGAAGGACCATATATTTT. Full variable domain (missing parts from reference TRBV5-4 and TRBJ1-3): ETGVTQSPTHLIKTRGQQVTLRCSSQSGHNTVSWYQQALGQGPQFIFQYYREEENGRGNFPPRFSGLQFPNYSSELNVNALELDDSALYLCASSPPPDRQGRTIYFGEGSWLTVV.

Comment on this clonotype: Since a much larger clone is just one base distant, this may be a read error. The chain combines TRBV20-1 with TRBJ2-7, with TRBD2 as a possible D gene (7 bases). Looked up from germline, CDR1 is DFQATT and CDR2 is SNEGSKA (reference sequence). The CDR3 contains 15 residues. Here the CDR3 reads CSARDLGGGAYELYF. The CDR3 coding sequence is TGCAGTGCTAGAGATCTAGGAGGGGGGGCCTACGAGCTGTACTTC.

This chain joins TRBV18 and TRBJ1-1; D gene unclear. V shed 3 bases and J shed 0 bases, with 8 bases lying between them. CDR1 is KGHSH and CDR2 is LQKENI in the germline V gene. The CDR3 loop spans 14 amino acids. CDR3 loop: CASSPLNMNTEAFF. CDR3 bases: TGTGCCAGCTCACCGTTAAACATGAACACTGAAGCTTTCTTT. Full variable domain (outside the CDR3, taken from reference TRBV18 and TRBJ1-1): NAGVMQNPRHLVRRRGQEARLRCSPMKGHSHVYWYRQLPEEGLKFMVYLQKENIIDESGMPKERFSAEFPKEGPSILRIQQVVRGDSAAYFCASSPLNMNTEAFFGQGTRLTVV.

At least ten counts were recorded for this clonotype. The V call is TRBV7-9, the J call TRBJ1-1; no definite D call. V was shortened by 1 base and J by 4 bases, with 7 bases between the two germline ends. Germline-derived CDR1 and CDR2 are SEHNR and FQNEAQ (reference sequence). CDR3 size: 13 residues. The CDR3 sequence is CASSLEARTEAFF. In DNA, the CDR3 is TGTGCCAGCAGCTTAGAGGCGCGCACTGAAGCTTTCTTT.

This clonotype has a count of ten or more. The genes are TRBV6-5 and TRBJ1-3; D remains ambiguous. The CDR3 has 14 residues. The germline V and J ends were trimmed by 2 bases and 0 bases, with 5 bases remaining between them. CDR1 and CDR2 from the germline V gene are MNHEY and SVGAGI. Written as DNA, the CDR3 is TGTGCCAGCAGTTACGCAGGCTCTGGAAACACCATATATTTT. Its translation is CASSYAGSGNTIYF.

This clonotype was recorded many times. The chain is built from TRBV7-2 and TRBJ2-7, with TRBD1 as a possible D gene (6 bases). In germline, CDR1 is SGHTA, CDR2 FQGNSA. The CDR3 covers 14 residues. V dropped 5 bases and J dropped 6 bases, with 17 bases sitting between them. The CDR3 bases are TGTGCCAGCAGCCACCATCCGGACAGTTTCGAGCAGTACGTC. Translation gives CASSHHPDSFEQYV.

This clonotype was detected a few times. V is TRBV6-6 and J is TRBJ1-4, with 7 bases lining up with TRBD1. J was trimmed by 7 bases and V by 4 bases; bases with no gene match: 6. The CDR3 covers 14 residues. CDR1 is MNHNY and CDR2 is SVGAGI in the germline V gene (reference sequence). CDR3 nucleotides: TGTGCCAGCAGTTCCACAGGGGTACTTGAAAAACTGTTTTTT. It is translated as CASSSTGVLEKLFF.

The rearrangement uses TRBV2 and TRBJ2-2; possibly TRBD1 or TRBD2 for D (5 bases each). Trimming took off 7 bases at V and 5 bases at J, with 14 bases between the two ends. Germline loops: CDR1 SNHLY, CDR2 FYNNEI. The CDR3 is made up of 14 amino acids. This CDR3 is CASISEWGTGELFF. The CDR3 nucleotides read TGTGCCAGCATCTCTGAGTGGGGGACCGGGGAGCTGTTTTTT.

At least ten counts were recorded for this clonotype. V and J are TRBV11-2 and TRBJ2-2, with D perhaps given as TRBD1 or TRBD2 (5 bases each). The CDR3 is 17 amino acids. Trimming removed 2 bases from V and 0 bases from J, with 13 bases in between. CDR1 SGHAT and CDR2 FQNNGV come from the germline V gene. The CDR3 spells CASSLRQRFANTGELFF. In DNA form, the CDR3 reads TGTGCCAGCAGCTTAAGACAGCGGTTCGCGAACACCGGGGAGCTGTTTTTT.

The chain links TRBV27 to TRBJ2-3; D unresolved. The V gene lost 4 bases and the J gene lost 6 bases, with 8 bases spanning the gap. CDR1 and CDR2 from the germline V gene are MNHEY and SMNVEV (reference sequence). The CDR3 is 12 amino acids. DNA for the CDR3: TGTGCCAGCAGTTGGGGTTCCGATACGCAGTATTTT. This translates into CASSWGSDTQYF.

This clonotype was seen repeatedly, ten times or more. The chain recombines TRBV7-2 with TRBJ2-7, with D tentatively TRBD2 (5 bases). Germline assignment: CDR1 SGHTA and CDR2 FQGNSA. The CDR3 sequence is 16 residues long. Trimming removed 4 bases at V and 1 base at J, with 17 bases between. CDR3 sequence reads: CASSYLREIYSYEQYF. Written as DNA, the CDR3 is TGTGCCAGCAGCTACCTAAGGGAGATATATTCCTACGAGCAGTACTTC.

This clonotype was seen repeatedly, ten times or more. The rearrangement links TRBV7-2 to TRBJ2-3, with 14 positions matching TRBD2. Germline loops: CDR1 SGHTA, CDR2 FQGNSA. V lost 4 bases to trimming and J lost 5 bases; unmatched junction nucleotides: 8. The CDR3 is made up of 17 amino acids. The CDR3 protein is CASSSRLAGGTGDTQYF. The CDR3 region has the DNA TGTGCCAGCAGCTCCAGACTAGCGGGGGGGACGGGAGATACGCAGTATTTT.

This clonotype was seen many times. V is TRBV4-1 and J is TRBJ2-1; 14 nucleotides agree with TRBD2. Germline V gives CDR1 MGHRA, CDR2 YSYEKL. This CDR3 region has 16 residues. Germline trimming cut 5 bases from V and 8 bases from J; bases unmatched to any gene: 8. The CDR3 region is CASSRLTSGGAYEQFF. In DNA, the CDR3 is TGCGCCAGCAGCAGGTTGACTAGCGGGGGGGCCTATGAGCAGTTCTTC.

This clonotype has at least ten counts. The gene calls are TRBV6-1 and TRBJ2-6, with TRBD1 identical over 9 bases. Germline V gives CDR1 MNHNS, CDR2 SASEGT. This CDR3 spans 19 amino acids. With V trimmed by 3 bases and J by 1 base, 10 bases remained unmatched. CDR3 residues: CASSDWRGTGSSGANVLTF. DNA for the CDR3: TGTGCCAGCAGTGATTGGCGGGGGACAGGGTCATCTGGGGCCAACGTCCTGACTTTC.

This clonotype was detected ten times or more. J is TRBJ1-1 and V is TRBV7-9; TRBD1 matches at 8 bases. CDR3 length: 14 amino acids. V lost 1 base, J lost 6 bases, and 4 bases stayed unmatched. Germline V CDR1 and CDR2: SEHNR, FQNEAQ (reference sequence). The CDR3 reads CASSLVQGQAEAFF. CDR3 DNA: TGTGCCAGCAGCTTAGTTCAGGGACAGGCTGAAGCTTTCTTT.

This clonotype was counted at least ten times. V is TRBV6-2 or TRBV6-3 and J is TRBJ2-7, with D uncertain. CDR1 MNHEY and CDR2 SVGEGT come from the germline V gene. V lost 6 bases, J lost 0 bases, and 12 bases lay in between. The CDR3 runs to 14 residues. CDR3 sequence reads: CASSHLRSSYEQYF. The CDR3 coding sequence is TGTGCCAGCAGCCATCTAAGGAGCTCCTACGAGCAGTACTTC.

The J gene is TRBJ2-5, the V gene TRBV4-2; 9 bases match TRBD2. Losses at the gene ends were 0 bases for V and 5 bases for J; bases not matched to a gene: 10. This CDR3 is 17 amino acids long. Per germline, CDR1 LGHNA and CDR2 YNFKEQ. The CDR3 protein is CASSQDRGSGGRETQYF. The CDR3 nucleotides read TGTGCCAGCAGCCAAGATCGGGGTAGCGGGGGTCGGGAGACCCAGTACTTC.

This clonotype was observed at least ten times. The chain carries TRBV7-2 and TRBJ1-1; maybe TRBD1 (6 bases). This CDR3 region has 12 residues. Germline V gene sequence: CDR1 SGHTA, CDR2 FQGNSA. The V and J ends lost 3 bases and 6 bases respectively, with 8 bases between them. The CDR3 protein is CASSFGQPEAFF. The DNA of the CDR3 is TGTGCCAGCAGCTTTGGACAGCCTGAAGCTTTCTTT.

In its sample, this clonotype was seen once. This clone may be a read error of a much larger clone one base away. This chain uses TRBV5-6 with TRBJ2-7; a weak D match, TRBD1 (5 bases). The CDR3 consists of 16 residues. Germline V gives CDR1 SGHDT, CDR2 YYEEEE. V dropped 0 bases and J dropped 5 bases, with 18 bases sitting between them. Written as DNA, the CDR3 is TGTGCCAGCAGCTTGGCCAGAAGGAAGGGGCTCAACGAGCAGTACGTC. It specifies CASSLARRKGLNEQYV.

This clonotype was found many times. The chain employs TRBV7-2 and TRBJ1-2, with D perhaps TRBD1 (5 bases). This CDR3 is 16 amino acids long. Germline CDR1 is SGHTA and CDR2 is FQGNSA. Trimming took off 0 bases at V and 4 bases at J, with 15 bases between the two ends. The CDR3 region has the DNA TGTGCCAGCAGCTTAGCTGCAGGCAGGGCCACCTATGGCTACACCTTC. It encodes CASSLAAGRATYGYTF.

This clonotype was seen a handful of times. The chain is built from TRBV7-4 and TRBJ1-4; tentative D call: TRBD1 (5 bases). The ends were cut back, 2 bases at V and 6 bases at J, with 10 bases in the middle. Germline V CDR1 and CDR2: SGHVT, SQSDAQ. CDR3 length: 14 amino acids. The CDR3 is CASSLRDRDEKLFF. CDR3 in DNA: TGTGCCAGCAGCTTAAGAGACAGAGATGAAAAACTGTTTTTT.

This clonotype came up many times. The V call is TRBV7-2, the J call TRBJ2-1; no definite D call. Trimming stripped 5 bases from V and 7 bases from J, with 9 bases between. This CDR3 spans 12 amino acids. Germline V CDR1 and CDR2: SGHTA, FQGNSA. Here the CDR3 DNA reads TGTGCCAGCAGCCCGATAAGGAATGAGCAGTTCTTC. This encodes CASSPIRNEQFF.

This clonotype was observed a handful of times. V usage is TRBV5-5 and J usage is TRBJ1-6, with a tentative D call TRBD1 (5 bases). The V and J ends lost 3 bases and 0 bases respectively, with 10 bases between them. This CDR3 is built from 16 residues. Germline CDR1 SGHKS, CDR2 YYEKEE (reference sequence). CDR3: CASSSEGSSYNSPLHF. The CDR3 nucleotides are TGTGCCAGCAGCTCGGAGGGGAGCTCCTATAATTCACCCCTCCACTTT.

This clonotype occurred many times. The V and J genes are TRBV18 and TRBJ1-1; the D gene is possibly TRBD1 (6 bases). Germline assignment: CDR1 KGHSH and CDR2 LQKENI. The CDR3 consists of 16 residues. V lost 6 bases and J 3 bases, leaving 20 bases between the germline ends. CDR3 loop: CASSPPGTTSHTEAFF. The CDR3 nucleotides read TGTGCCAGCTCCCCCCCGGGGACAACCTCCCACACTGAAGCTTTCTTT.

In its sample, this clonotype was seen many times. The V and J genes are TRBV10-3 and TRBJ2-5, with D hard to call. The germline gives CDR1 ENHRY, CDR2 SYGVKD. The CDR3 sequence is 13 residues long. V was trimmed by 3 bases and J by 2 bases, leaving 7 bases between them. The CDR3 DNA is TGTGCCATCAGTGATCTAGAACAAGAGACCCAGTACTTC. It yields the protein CAISDLEQETQYF.